The present T cell receptor beta chain was sequenced within a study of OX40 agonist ivuxolimab in advanced cancers. Study-wide results and limits: Expanded clones tended on average to be more numerous among CD8+ T cells than CD4+.

Excluded were patients having autoimmune disease history or systemic immunosuppression. Blood specimens came from baseline, cycle 4 day 1, and cycle 7 day 1. Produced via immunoSEQ multiplex PCR; TCRdb's table is partial and in-frame only. The sample lists roughly 49,000 clones; roughly nine tenths were seen once. The CDR3 length is 14 residues. CDR1 LNHDA and CDR2 SQIVND come from the germline V gene (reference sequence). The ends lost 7 bases at V and 5 bases at J; junction bases unmatched: 6. Concerning this clone: What it recognizes is unknown.

This receptor was obtained from an adult with an advanced solid tumor such as melanoma, head and neck, liver or kidney cancer. This chain links TRBV19 with TRBJ2-1; 9 bases map to TRBD1. Sample: CD4+ or CD8+ T cells sorted from blood, taken in a trial of the OX40 agonist ivuxolimab. The CDR3 DNA sequence: TGTGCCAGTAAACCGGGACAGGGTAACAATGAGCAGTTCTTC. Translation gives CASKPGQGNNEQFF.